This T cell receptor (beta chain) emerged from a study of cytomegalovirus exposure and HLA in healthy donors. The CDR3 has 16 amino acids. Germline V lookup: CDR1 SEHNR, CDR2 FQNEAQ (reference sequence). Trimming stripped 5 bases from V and 7 bases from J, with 20 bases between. Study results and limitations: Overall, 164 TCR beta chains were annotated as cytomegalovirus-associated. In a later analysis, HLA-associated TCR beta chains were more clonally expanded than equally common others. Many donors shared some public TCRs, even though most TCR sequences were rare.

About this clone itself: Antigen: not known.

This PCR relied on a set of 60 Vbeta primers and 13 Jbeta primers. The assay was immunoSEQ multiplex PCR, and TCRdb's table has in-frame clones only and misses some. The table includes roughly 140,000 clones, about three quarters detected once. This sequence was found in a woman aged 30 to 39 in good health and CMV-seronegative. The genes are TRBV7-9 and TRBJ1-4, with D tentatively TRBD1 (6 bases). The specimen was PBMCs. The CDR3 nucleotides read TGTGCCAGCAGCACGGGTACACAGGGTTACGGTGAAAAACTGTTTTTT. Encoded protein: CASSTGTQGYGEKLFF.